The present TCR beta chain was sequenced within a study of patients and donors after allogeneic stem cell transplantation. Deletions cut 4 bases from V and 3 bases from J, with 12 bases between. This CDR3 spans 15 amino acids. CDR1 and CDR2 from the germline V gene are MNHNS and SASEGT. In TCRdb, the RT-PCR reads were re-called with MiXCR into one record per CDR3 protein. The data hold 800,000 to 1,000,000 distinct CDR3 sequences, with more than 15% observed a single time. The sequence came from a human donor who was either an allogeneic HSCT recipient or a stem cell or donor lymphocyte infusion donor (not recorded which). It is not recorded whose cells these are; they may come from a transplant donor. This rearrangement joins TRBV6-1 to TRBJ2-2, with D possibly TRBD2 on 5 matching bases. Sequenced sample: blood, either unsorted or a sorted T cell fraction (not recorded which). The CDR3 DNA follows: TGTGCCAGCAGTGCATCCGGGATCTACACCGGGGAGCTGTTTTTT. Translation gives CASSASGIYTGELFF.